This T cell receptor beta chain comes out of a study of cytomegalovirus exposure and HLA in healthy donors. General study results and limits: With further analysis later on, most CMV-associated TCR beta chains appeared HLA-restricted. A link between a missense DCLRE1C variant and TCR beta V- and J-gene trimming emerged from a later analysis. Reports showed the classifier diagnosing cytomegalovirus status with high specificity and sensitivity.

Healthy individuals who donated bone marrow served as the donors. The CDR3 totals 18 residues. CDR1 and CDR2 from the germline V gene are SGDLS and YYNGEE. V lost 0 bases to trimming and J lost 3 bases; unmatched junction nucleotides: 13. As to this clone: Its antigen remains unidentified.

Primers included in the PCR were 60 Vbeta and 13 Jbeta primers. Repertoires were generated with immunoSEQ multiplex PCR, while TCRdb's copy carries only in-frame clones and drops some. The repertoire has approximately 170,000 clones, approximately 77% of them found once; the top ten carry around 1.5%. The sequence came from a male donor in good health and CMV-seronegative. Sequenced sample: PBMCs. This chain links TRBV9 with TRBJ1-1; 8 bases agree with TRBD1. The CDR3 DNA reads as TGTGCCAGCAGCGTAGCCCCCAGACAGGGGAGCGGGTACACTGAAGCTTTCTTT. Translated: CASSVAPRQGSGYTEAFF.